The present T cell receptor beta chain was sequenced within a study of Ad26.COV2.S vaccination and SARS-CoV-2 variants. The overall study: Ad26.COV2.S, an intramuscular injection, was given once or twice 56 days apart.

The protocol was immunoSEQ multiplex PCR, while the TCRdb copy is restricted to in-frame clones and leaves out a portion. This sample has 430,000 or so clones, with nearly 90% found just once. Indicated treatment: roughly 19 received Ad26.COV2.S at low or high dose, single or two shots; roughly 5 received placebo; per-sample allocation not given. Specimen acquisition occurred on day 63 following the initial vaccine or placebo injection. Vaccine was an Ad26 vector expressing Wuhan-strain SARS-CoV-2 spike. The material sequenced was peripheral blood, taken in a trial of Ad26.COV2.S vaccine versus placebo. The TCR comes from a person aged 18-65 years who received the Ad26.COV2.S COVID-19 vaccine or a placebo.

This CDR3 is CSVEVNIRETQYF. The CDR3 nucleotides read TGCAGCGTTGAAGTAAATATCCGCGAGACCCAGTACTTC. The J gene is TRBJ2-5, the V gene TRBV29-1; D is uncertain. This CDR3 spans 13 amino acids. Trimming stripped 1 base from V and 5 bases from J, with 11 bases between. Germline V gene lookup returns CDR1 SQVTM and CDR2 ANQGSEA. Full variable domain (remainder filled in from reference TRBV29-1 and TRBJ2-5): SAVISQKPSRDICQRGTSLTIQCQVDSQVTMMFWYRQQPGQSLTLIATANQGSEATYESGFVIDKFPISRPNLTFSTLTVSNMSPEDSSIYLCSVEVNIRETQYFGPGTRLLVL.